This T cell receptor (beta chain) was sequenced for a study of glioma-infiltrating T cells. Study summary: About one million peripheral T cells were targeted at about 4.5- to 11-fold coverage. Points from the study as a whole: A blood CDR3 motif signature was depleted in highly divergent patients.

The CDR3 covers 16 residues. In germline, CDR1 is MNHEY, CDR2 SVGEGT. The iRepertoire nested amplicon-rescue multiplex PCR amplified TCR alpha and beta CDR3s from RNA. TCRdb processed the multiplex PCR reads anew with MiXCR; each CDR3 protein has one entry. Of fewer than 500,000 distinct CDR3 sequences in the sample, more than 35% were seen once. This clonotype was recorded a few times. As yet, its antigen is unknown. Since a much larger clone is just one base distant, this may be a read error. The receptor comes from a human donor with low-grade glioma or glioblastoma, undergoing nonglioma brain surgery, or in good health (not recorded which). The sequenced material came from glioma tissue, nonneoplastic brain tissue, or PBMCs (not recorded which). This chain connects TRBV6-2 or TRBV6-3 to TRBJ2-7, with 8 bases aligning to TRBD1. The CDR3 spells CASRYNRDRSSYKQYF. In nucleotides, the CDR3 is TGTGCCAGCAGATACAACCGGGACAGGTCCTCCTACAAGCAGTACTTC.